This T cell receptor beta chain was recovered during a study of T-cell memory formation after mild COVID-19. Study-wide findings and caveats: Clones contracting across day 15 to 85 had a balanced CD4/CD8 profile; later expanding clones leaned CD4+.

MiXCR, run by TCRdb on the 5' RACE reads, gives a single entry per CDR3 protein. The data show tens of thousands of distinct CDR3 sequences, with 5% to 7% seen just once and around 0.84% held by the top ten. Details on this clonotype: Its cognate antigen is unknown.

The CDR3 loop spans 16 amino acids. In germline, CDR1 is DFQATT, CDR2 SNEGSKA (reference sequence). The V gene end was trimmed by 2 bases and the J gene end by 5 bases; junction bases not matched to a gene: 9. Sequencing was performed on PBMCs or a T cell subset sorted from them (not recorded which). The gene calls are TRBV20-1 and TRBJ2-2; 9 bases map to TRBD1. The clonotype comes from an adult who had mild COVID-19 (a few samples of this study predate the infection). Cell type and time point are not known. The CDR3 region is CSARPWDRATTGELFF. The CDR3 DNA reads TGCAGTGCTAGACCTTGGGACAGGGCTACTACCGGGGAGCTGTTTTTT.